This T cell receptor beta chain was observed in a study of memory CD4+ T cells and cytomegalovirus serostatus. Study summary: Of the healthy Belgian adults, 9 were CMV seropositive and about 24 seronegative.

Original analysis: After removing out-of-frame reads, 2 million to 2.5 million distinct TCRbeta sequences remained. The assay was immunoSEQ multiplex PCR, and TCRdb's table has in-frame clones only and misses some. D and trimming were read from the DNA, whereas the V and J calls and clone size are those reported in that table. The sample records tens of thousands of clones, roughly 85% being singletons. The sort gate was single viable CD3+CD4+CD8-CD45RO+ cells for memory CD4+ T cells. The CDR3 extends over 16 amino acids. Germline CDR1 reads SGHKS; CDR2 reads YYEKEE (reference sequence). The V and J ends lost 0 bases and 2 bases, in that order; junction bases with no gene match: 7.

The sequence was obtained from an adult in good health and CMV-seronegative. Some clones in this sample may be carry-over from other donors' samples. V gene TRBV5-5 combines with J gene TRBJ2-7; TRBD2 matches at 8 bases. Sample: memory CD4+ T cells from blood. In DNA, the CDR3 is TGTGCCAGCAGCTTGGAAGGACTAGCCGTCCCCTACGAGCAGTACTTC. This encodes CASSLEGLAVPYEQYF.